These 6 T cell receptor beta chains came from one sample sequenced in a study of T cell repertoires in cytomegalovirus infection. For these receptors, no antigen is known. TCRdb passed the reads through MiXCR, listing each CDR3 protein once. The sample contains tens of thousands of distinct CDR3 sequences, over 20% of which appear only once. Sample: CD8+ T cells from cultured PBMCs, taken from culture after CMV antigen stimulation. These receptors all come from a human donor in good health (CMV status not recorded). Some clones in this sample may be carry-over from other donors' samples.

This clonotype was seen a handful of times. The V call is TRBV12-3 or TRBV12-4, the J call TRBJ1-3; maybe TRBD1 (5 bases). V lost 6 bases, J lost 0 bases, and 18 bases lay in between. The CDR3 extends over 17 amino acids. For the CDR3, the DNA is TGTGCCAGCAGACTCCCCAGGGCAGGAAGCTCTGGAAACACCATATATTTT. The encoded protein is CASRLPRAGSSGNTIYF.

As DNA, the CDR3 is TGTGCCAGCATTAAGAAAGGGTTTGAAGCTTTCTTT. Translation gives CASIKKGFEAFF. V and J are TRBV12-3 or TRBV12-4 and TRBJ1-1; D remains ambiguous. CDR3 length: 12 residues. V lost 7 bases and J lost 7, with 13 bases in between.

The V and J genes are TRBV7-6 and TRBJ2-2; TRBD2 agrees at 8 bases. With 6 bases clipped from V and 8 bases from J, the junction kept 8 bases outside the gene matches. In germline, CDR1 is SGHVS, CDR2 FNYEAQ. The CDR3 spans 14 residues. The CDR3 loop reads CASSSRGGTGELFF. In DNA, the CDR3 is TGTGCCAGCAGTAGCCGCGGGGGGACAGGGGAGCTGTTTTTT. Full variable domain (missing parts from reference TRBV7-6 and TRBJ2-2): GAGVSQSPRYKVTKRGQDVALRCDPISGHVSLYWYRQALGQGPEFLTYFNYEAQQDKSGLPNDRFSAERPEGSISTLTIQRTEQRDSAMYRCASSSRGGTGELFFGEGSRLTVL.

This clonotype has just a few counts. This rearrangement joins TRBV7-9 to TRBJ2-3, with 8 bases fitting TRBD1. Per the germline V gene, CDR1 is SEHNR and CDR2 is FQNEAQ (reference sequence). V lost 4 bases, J lost 1 base, and 4 bases stayed unmatched. This CDR3 has 15 amino acids. The CDR3 nucleotides read TGTGCCAGCAGCTACCGACAGGGGCGCACAGATACGCAGTATTTT. Translated: CASSYRQGRTDTQYF.

This clonotype turned up a few times. V is TRBV27 and J is TRBJ2-1; D may be TRBD1 (5 bases). Germline V gives CDR1 MNHEY, CDR2 SMNVEV (reference sequence). V was trimmed by 6 bases and J by 6 bases, leaving 15 bases between them. The CDR3 sequence is 14 residues long. CDR3 nucleotides: TGTGCCAGCAGGATTCAGGGTCGGGTCAATGAGCAGTTCTTC. This codes for CASRIQGRVNEQFF.

V is TRBV7-6 and J is TRBJ2-7, with 11 bases matching TRBD1. V lost 6 bases, J lost 0 bases, and 4 bases stayed unmatched. The CDR3 has 15 amino acids. Germline V gene data show CDR1 as SGHVS and CDR2 as FNYEAQ. In DNA form, the CDR3 reads TGTGCCAGCAGTCCCGGGACAGGGGGCTCCTACGAGCAGTACTTC. This sequence encodes CASSPGTGGSYEQYF.